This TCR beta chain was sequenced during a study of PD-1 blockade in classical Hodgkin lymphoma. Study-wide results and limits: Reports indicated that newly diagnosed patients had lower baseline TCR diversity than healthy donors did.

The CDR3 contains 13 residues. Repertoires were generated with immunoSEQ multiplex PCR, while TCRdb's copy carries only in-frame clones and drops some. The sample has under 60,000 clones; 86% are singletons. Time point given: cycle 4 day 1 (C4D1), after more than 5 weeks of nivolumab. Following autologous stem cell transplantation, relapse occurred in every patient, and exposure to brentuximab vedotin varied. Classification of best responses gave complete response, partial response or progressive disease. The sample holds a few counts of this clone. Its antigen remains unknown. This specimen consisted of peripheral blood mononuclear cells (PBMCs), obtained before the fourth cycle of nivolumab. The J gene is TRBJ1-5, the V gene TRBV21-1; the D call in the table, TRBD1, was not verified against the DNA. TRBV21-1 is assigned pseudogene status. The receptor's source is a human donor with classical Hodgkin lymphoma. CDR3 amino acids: CASSRQGNQPQHF. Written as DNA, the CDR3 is TGTGCCAGCAGCAGACAGGGCAATCAGCCCCAGCATTTT.